The 10 T cell receptor beta chains in this list originate from one sample, sequenced in a study of T-cell reconstitution after alpha-beta-depleted transplantation in children. Unique molecular identifiers featured in how the TCRbeta library was prepared. TCRdb processed the PCR reads anew with MiXCR; each CDR3 protein has one entry. The table includes about 440,000 distinct CDR3 sequences, 43% detected once. The sequences come from PBMCs, collected before TCRalphabeta/CD19-depleted stem cell transplant. These receptors were collected from a girl between 2 and 10 years old with aplastic anemia, due to receive a stem cell transplant.

The chain combines TRBV14 with TRBJ1-6, with D unresolved. The V gene lost 0 bases and the J gene lost 9 bases, with 6 bases spanning the gap. Germline lookup yields CDR1 SGHDN and CDR2 FVKESK. The CDR3 spans 13 residues. CDR3 nucleotide sequence: TGTGCCAGCAGCCAAGAATATGCTTCACCCCTCCACTTT. It encodes CASSQEYASPLHF.

This clonotype was counted ten times or more. The rearrangement links TRBV29-1 to TRBJ2-2; D remains ambiguous. The CDR3 length is 16 residues. Germline-derived CDR1 and CDR2 are SQVTM and ANQGSEA. Trimming cost V 1 base and J 0 bases, with 12 bases left between them. DNA of the CDR3: TGCAGCGTTGAAGTGGGTACGTCAACGAACACCGGGGAGCTGTTTTTT. Translation: CSVEVGTSTNTGELFF.

This clonotype appeared many times. The chain employs TRBV20-1 and TRBJ1-1; 10 bases align to TRBD1. This CDR3 has 17 amino acids. In germline, CDR1 is DFQATT, CDR2 SNEGSKA (reference sequence). V shed 0 bases, J shed 0 bases, and the junction held 7 bases outside the gene matches. CDR3 loop: CSARDLRTGGMNTEAFF. For the CDR3, the DNA is TGCAGTGCTAGAGACCTTAGGACAGGGGGGATGAACACTGAAGCTTTCTTT.

The chain joins TRBV12-3 or TRBV12-4 to TRBJ1-1; 11 nucleotides match TRBD1. The junction had 6 bases not matched to a gene; V was cut back by 6 bases and J by 0 bases. The CDR3 consists of 16 residues. CDR3 coding DNA: TGTGCCAGCAGCTTTGGACAGGGGGCCTTGAACACTGAAGCTTTCTTT. Its translation is CASSFGQGALNTEAFF.

This clonotype was counted a single time. The chain recombines TRBV20-1 with TRBJ1-1, with TRBD1 as a possible D gene (6 bases). Germline V gives CDR1 DFQATT, CDR2 SNEGSKA (reference sequence). V dropped 2 bases and J dropped 1 base, with 11 bases sitting between them. This CDR3 is built from 14 residues. The CDR3 spells CSARRGAPNTEAFF. The DNA for the CDR3 is TGCAGTGCTAGAAGGGGGGCCCCGAACACTGAAGCTTTCTTT.

The chain uses TRBV5-6 and TRBJ2-3, with D possibly matching TRBD1 (5 bases). The CDR3 covers 15 residues. Per the germline V gene, CDR1 is SGHDT and CDR2 is YYEEEE. Deletions cut 2 bases from V and 9 bases from J, with 19 bases between. The CDR3 reads CASSLRGPTQATQYF. DNA for the CDR3: TGTGCCAGCAGCTTAAGGGGTCCAACCCAAGCCACGCAGTATTTT.

The chain has TRBV7-9 and TRBJ1-1; the D is unclear. CDR3 size: 15 residues. V was pared by 4 bases and J by 1 base, with 13 bases between. From germline, CDR1 is SEHNR and CDR2 FQNEAQ (reference sequence). In DNA form, the CDR3 reads TGTGCCAGCAGCTCGGGCCCGGGCAGGAACACTGAAGCTTTCTTT. It specifies CASSSGPGRNTEAFF.

The J gene is TRBJ2-6, the V gene TRBV6-2 or TRBV6-3, with TRBD1 matching 7 bases. The CDR3 sequence is 14 residues long. The V and J ends lost 8 bases and 12 bases, in that order; junction bases with no gene match: 13. From germline, CDR1 is MNHEY and CDR2 SVGEGT. The CDR3 DNA follows: TGTGCCAGCTGCCTCGAGCGGACAGGTCTCGTCCTGACTTTC. The encoded protein is CASCLERTGLVLTF.

The table lists this clonotype with many counts. This sequence joins TRBV4-1 and TRBJ2-1, with TRBD2 as a possible D gene (6 bases). The CDR3 is 15 amino acids. Germline V lookup: CDR1 MGHRA, CDR2 YSYEKL. The V and J ends lost 2 bases and 3 bases respectively, with 11 bases between them. The CDR3: CASSQPRGGYNEQFF. The CDR3 bases are TGCGCCAGCAGCCAACCCCGGGGAGGCTACAATGAGCAGTTCTTC.

The chain joins TRBV28 to TRBJ2-3; 8 bases map to TRBD1. The CDR3 is made up of 15 amino acids. With V trimmed by 4 bases and J by 2 bases, 5 bases remained unmatched. Germline-derived CDR1 and CDR2 are MDHEN and SYDVKM. The CDR3 DNA reads as TGTGCCAGCAGTTCCGAGGACAGGGTCACAGATACGCAGTATTTT. Protein: CASSSEDRVTDTQYF. The full variable domain, completed using reference TRBV28 and TRBJ2-3, is DVKVTQSSRYLVKRTGEKVFLECVQDMDHENMFWYRQDPGLGLRLIYFSYDVKMKEKGDIPEGYSVSREKKERFSLILESASTNQTSMYLCASSSEDRVTDTQYFGPGTRLTVL.